These 20 T cell receptor beta chains were all obtained from the same sample, sequenced in a study of blood T cell repertoires in COVID-19. The assay was immunoSEQ multiplex PCR, and TCRdb's table has in-frame clones only and misses some. The data contain a few hundred thousand clones, about 87% of them singletons. Specimen: PBMCs or T cells enriched from blood (not recorded which). These receptors were taken from a woman aged 50 to 60 who had recovered from COVID-19.

The chain has TRBV5-1 and TRBJ2-5; 8 nucleotides line up with TRBD1. Trimming removed 5 bases from V and 2 bases from J; junction bases left unmatched: 2. Germline V gene sequence: CDR1 SGHRS, CDR2 YFSETQ. The CDR3 runs 13 residues. The DNA for the CDR3 is TGCGCCAGCAGTCGACAGGGGCAAGAGACCCAGTACTTC. Protein product: CASSRQGQETQYF.

V and J are TRBV5-6 and TRBJ2-2; 7 nucleotides line up with TRBD1. The CDR3 is 16 amino acids. CDR1 SGHDT and CDR2 YYEEEE come from the germline V gene. The V segment lost 1 base and the J segment 10 bases; nucleotides outside the gene matches: 13. The DNA of the CDR3 is TGTGCCAGCAGCTTGTTACCCGGACAGGCCGTCCAGGAGCTGTTTTTT. Translation gives CASSLLPGQAVQELFF. Looking up the rest from reference TRBV5-6 and TRBJ2-2 gives the full variable domain: DAGVTQSPTHLIKTRGQQVTLRCSPKSGHDTVSWYQQALGQGPQFIFQYYEEEERQRGNFPDRFSGHQFPNYSSELNVNALLLGDSALYLCASSLLPGQAVQELFFGEGSRLTVL.

The chain has TRBV5-6 and TRBJ2-7, with D tentatively TRBD2 (5 bases). V lost 0 bases and J lost 2, with 9 bases in between. The CDR3 contains 14 residues. CDR1 and CDR2 from the germline V gene are SGHDT and YYEEEE. The CDR3 DNA sequence: TGTGCCAGCAGCTTGGGAGCGGCGCCCTACGAGCAGTACTTC. Encoded protein: CASSLGAAPYEQYF.

This clone appeared a few times. This chain links TRBV3-1 (or the pseudogene TRBV3-2) with TRBJ1-5; the D is unclear. Germline CDR1 LGHDT, CDR2 YNNKEL (reference sequence). This CDR3 has 15 residues. The V gene lost 1 base and the J gene lost 0 bases, with 7 bases spanning the gap. CDR3 DNA: TGTGCCAGCAGCCAAGCCGTTAATAGCAATCAGCCCCAGCATTTT. It yields the protein CASSQAVNSNQPQHF.

The V and J genes are TRBV20-1 and TRBJ1-2; D might be TRBD1 (5 bases). Germline CDR1 is DFQATT and CDR2 is SNEGSKA (reference sequence). The CDR3 totals 11 residues. Trimming left V 1 base short and J 5 bases short, with 5 bases between. The CDR3 DNA reads as TGCAGTGCTAGAGGACAGTATGGCTACACCTTC. Translating it yields CSARGQYGYTF.

This chain links TRBV10-2 with TRBJ2-7; 7 bases are a match to TRBD2. The CDR3 is made up of 13 amino acids. The germline CDR1 and CDR2 sequences are WSHSY and SAAADI. The trim removed 8 bases at V and 3 bases at J, leaving 7 bases unmatched. The CDR3 DNA follows: TGCGCCAGCGTAGGGAGGGACTACTACGAGCAGTACTTC. It encodes CASVGRDYYEQYF.

The chain combines TRBV30 with TRBJ2-1; 8 bases agree with TRBD1. From germline, CDR1 is GTSNPN and CDR2 SVGIG (reference sequence). The V gene end was trimmed by 2 bases and the J gene end by 0 bases; junction bases not matched to a gene: 3. The CDR3 spans 15 residues. For the CDR3, the DNA is TGTGCCTGGAGTTCCGGGACAGGCTCCTACAATGAGCAGTTCTTC. Amino acid sequence: CAWSSGTGSYNEQFF.

The chain couples TRBV28 to TRBJ2-7; 10 bases are a match to TRBD2. Per germline, CDR1 MDHEN and CDR2 SYDVKM. The V gene end was trimmed by 1 base and the J gene end by 3 bases; junction bases not matched to a gene: 0. The CDR3 loop spans 14 amino acids. The CDR3 DNA reads TGTGCCAGCAGTTTATCTAGCGGGAGCTACGAGCAGTACTTC. This gives the protein CASSLSSGSYEQYF.

The chain combines TRBV4-1 with TRBJ2-7; a weak D match, TRBD1 (6 bases). This CDR3 is 15 amino acids long. V was pared by 0 bases and J by 2 bases, with 11 bases between. In germline, CDR1 is MGHRA, CDR2 YSYEKL. CDR3 sequence reads: CASSQEGRTAYEQYF. CDR3 DNA sequence: TGCGCCAGCAGCCAAGAAGGCAGGACAGCCTACGAGCAGTACTTC.

The chain combines TRBV18 with TRBJ1-1, with D possibly matching TRBD1 (5 bases). V was cut by 6 bases and J by 4 bases, with 15 bases left in between. The V gene's germline CDR1 is KGHSH and CDR2 LQKENI. This CDR3 contains 14 residues. The CDR3 loop reads CASSLTVRGTEAFF. In DNA form, the CDR3 reads TGTGCCAGCTCGTTGACAGTAAGAGGCACTGAAGCTTTCTTT.

In its sample, this clone was seen a few times. The chain links TRBV7-2 to TRBJ2-7; 16 nucleotides agree with TRBD2. Per the germline V gene, CDR1 is SGHTA and CDR2 is FQGNSA. After removal of 5 bases from V and 9 bases from J, the junction contained 10 bases not matched to a gene. This CDR3 has 16 residues. The CDR3 DNA is TGTGCCAGCAGCCCGGGACTAGCGGGGGGGAGGTTTGGGCAGTACTTC. Translating gives CASSPGLAGGRFGQYF.

This clone came up once. The chain recombines TRBV12-3 or TRBV12-4 with TRBJ2-3; D is uncertain. Trimming pared 10 bases from V and 0 bases from J, leaving 11 bases between. CDR3 length equals 13 residues. This CDR3 reads CATQLSSTDTQYF. The DNA for the CDR3 is TGTGCCACCCAGTTATCCAGCACAGATACGCAGTATTTT.

This clone appeared once. This chain links TRBV5-6 with TRBJ2-2; tentatively, D is TRBD1 (6 bases). The CDR3 has 17 residues. Germline V gene sequence: CDR1 SGHDT, CDR2 YYEEEE. The V and J ends lost 0 bases and 0 bases respectively, with 12 bases between them. CDR3 nucleotide sequence: TGTGCCAGCAGCTTGGCCGTCGGGACAACGAACACCGGGGAGCTGTTTTTT. This sequence encodes CASSLAVGTTNTGELFF. The full variable domain, its missing parts supplied by reference TRBV5-6 and TRBJ2-2, is DAGVTQSPTHLIKTRGQQVTLRCSPKSGHDTVSWYQQALGQGPQFIFQYYEEEERQRGNFPDRFSGHQFPNYSSELNVNALLLGDSALYLCASSLAVGTTNTGELFFGEGSRLTVL.

The genes are TRBV27 and TRBJ2-4; D perhaps matches TRBD2 (6 bases). The CDR3 consists of 13 residues. Germline V CDR1 and CDR2: MNHEY, SMNVEV (reference sequence). V gave up 5 bases and J gave up 6 bases, with 11 bases separating them. The CDR3 loop is CASSATSLNIQYF. CDR3 coding DNA: TGTGCCAGCAGTGCAACTAGCCTAAACATTCAGTACTTC.

V is TRBV6-5 and J is TRBJ2-1; D is possibly TRBD1 (6 bases). The V end lost 5 bases, the J end lost 3 bases, and 11 bases lay between the germline ends. CDR3 length: 14 amino acids. Per germline, CDR1 MNHEY and CDR2 SVGAGI. CDR3 coding DNA: TGTGCCAGCAGTCGTCCGGGACACTACAATGAGCAGTTCTTC. Translated, it gives CASSRPGHYNEQFF.

The chain links TRBV7-2 to TRBJ1-5, with 8 bases matching TRBD1. CDR1 is SGHTA, CDR2 FQGNSA, per germline. Trimming took 5 bases from V and 5 from J; bases not matched to a gene: 8. The CDR3 spans 15 residues. CDR3 nucleotides: TGTGCCAGCAGCGTCCAACAGGGGGGGGATCAGCCCCAGCATTTT. This codes for CASSVQQGGDQPQHF.

This sequence joins TRBV18 and TRBJ2-1; 10 bases are a match to TRBD1. CDR1 is KGHSH, CDR2 LQKENI, per germline. The J segment lost 8 bases and the V segment lost 2 bases, leaving 6 bases of the junction unmatched. The CDR3 sequence is 15 residues long. CDR3 residues: CASSPSGQGVDEQFF. The CDR3 DNA reads as TGTGCCAGCTCACCATCAGGACAGGGGGTTGATGAGCAGTTCTTC.

V gene TRBV6-1 combines with J gene TRBJ1-6; TRBD1 might be the D (6 bases). The V end was cut by 4 bases, the J end by 1 base, with 11 bases between. Germline CDR1 is MNHNS and CDR2 is SASEGT. The CDR3 runs 16 residues. CDR3 bases: TGTGCCAGCAGTGCACTTCAGGGGTCCTATAATTCACCCCTCCACTTT. Translated, it gives CASSALQGSYNSPLHF.

In its sample, this clone was seen a few times. The chain employs TRBV4-3 and TRBJ2-1, with 10 positions matching TRBD2. J was trimmed by 10 bases and V by 1 base; bases with no gene match: 7. The germline V gene has CDR1 LGHNA and CDR2 YSLEER. The length of the CDR3 is 15 residues. The CDR3, as DNA: TGCGCCAGCAGCCAAGCGCGTCCGGGACTAGCGGAGCAGTTCTTC. Protein sequence: CASSQARPGLAEQFF.

This clone came up a few times. V and J are TRBV14 and TRBJ2-1, with D possibly TRBD1 on 6 matching bases. Looked up from germline, CDR1 is SGHDN and CDR2 is FVKESK. V lost 3 bases and J 5 bases, leaving 8 bases between the germline ends. The CDR3 covers 13 residues. The CDR3 region has the DNA TGTGCCAGCAGCCAGGACAGTCACAATGAGCAGTTCTTC. This codes for CASSQDSHNEQFF.